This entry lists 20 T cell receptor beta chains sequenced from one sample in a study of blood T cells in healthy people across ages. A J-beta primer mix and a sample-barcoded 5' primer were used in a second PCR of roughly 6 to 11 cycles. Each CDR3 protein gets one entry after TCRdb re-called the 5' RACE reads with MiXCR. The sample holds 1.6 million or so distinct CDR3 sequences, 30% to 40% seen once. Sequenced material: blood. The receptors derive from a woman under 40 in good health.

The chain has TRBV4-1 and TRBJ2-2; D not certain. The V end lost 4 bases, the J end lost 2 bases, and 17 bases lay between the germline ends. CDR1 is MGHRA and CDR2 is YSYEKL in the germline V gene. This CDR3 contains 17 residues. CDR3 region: CASSRFPGPPNTGELFF. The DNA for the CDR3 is TGCGCCAGCAGCCGATTTCCCGGTCCTCCAAACACCGGGGAGCTGTTTTTT.

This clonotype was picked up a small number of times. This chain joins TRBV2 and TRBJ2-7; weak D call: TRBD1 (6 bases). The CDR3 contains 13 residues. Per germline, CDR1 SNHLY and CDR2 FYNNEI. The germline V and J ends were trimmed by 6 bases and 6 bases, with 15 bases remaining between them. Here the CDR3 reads CASRLQGESEQYF. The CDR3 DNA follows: TGTGCCAGCAGACTACAGGGTGAGAGCGAGCAGTACTTC.

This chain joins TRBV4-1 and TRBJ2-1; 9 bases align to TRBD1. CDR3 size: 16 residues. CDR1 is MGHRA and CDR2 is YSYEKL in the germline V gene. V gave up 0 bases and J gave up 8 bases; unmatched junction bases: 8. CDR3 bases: TGCGCCAGCAGCCAAGATCTAGGGACAGGGCTCGATGAGCAGTTCTTC. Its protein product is CASSQDLGTGLDEQFF.

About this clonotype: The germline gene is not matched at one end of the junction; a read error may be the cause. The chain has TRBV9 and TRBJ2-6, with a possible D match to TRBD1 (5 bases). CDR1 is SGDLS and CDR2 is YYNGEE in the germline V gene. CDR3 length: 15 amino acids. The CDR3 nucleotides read TGTGCCGGCAGCCTACTTGGCTCTGGGGCCAACATCCTGACTTTC. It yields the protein CAGSLLGSGANILTF.

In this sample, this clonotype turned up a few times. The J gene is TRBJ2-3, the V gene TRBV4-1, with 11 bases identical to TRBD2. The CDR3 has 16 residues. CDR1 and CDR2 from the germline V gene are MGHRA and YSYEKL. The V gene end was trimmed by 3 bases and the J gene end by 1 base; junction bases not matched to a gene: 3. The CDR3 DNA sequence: TGCGCCAGCAGCCATCTAGCGGGAGGAGGCACAGATACGCAGTATTTT. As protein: CASSHLAGGGTDTQYF.

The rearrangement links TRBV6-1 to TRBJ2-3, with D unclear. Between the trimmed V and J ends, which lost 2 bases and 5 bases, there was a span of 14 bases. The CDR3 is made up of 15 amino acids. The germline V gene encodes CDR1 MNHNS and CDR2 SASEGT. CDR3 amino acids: CASSEFDRNRDTQYF. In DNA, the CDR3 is TGTGCCAGCAGTGAATTCGACCGAAACCGAGATACGCAGTATTTT.

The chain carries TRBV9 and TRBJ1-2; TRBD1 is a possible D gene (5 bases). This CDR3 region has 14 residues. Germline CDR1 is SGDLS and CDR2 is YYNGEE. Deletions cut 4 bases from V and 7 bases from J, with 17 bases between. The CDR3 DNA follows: TGTGCCAGCAGCTCAACCCTAGGGGCGGGTGGCTACACCTTC. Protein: CASSSTLGAGGYTF. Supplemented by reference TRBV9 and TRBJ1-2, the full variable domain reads DSGVTQTPKHLITATGQRVTLRCSPRSGDLSVYWYQQSLDQGLQFLIQYYNGEERAKGNILERFSAQQFPDLHSELNLSSLELGDSALYFCASSSTLGAGGYTFGSGTRLTVV.

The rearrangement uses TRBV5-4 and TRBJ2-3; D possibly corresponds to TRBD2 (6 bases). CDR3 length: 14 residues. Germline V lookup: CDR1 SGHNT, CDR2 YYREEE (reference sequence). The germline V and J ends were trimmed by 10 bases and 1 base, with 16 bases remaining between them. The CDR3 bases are TGTGCCGGCAAGTATAGCGGAGGCACAGATACGCAGTATTTT. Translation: CAGKYSGGTDTQYF.

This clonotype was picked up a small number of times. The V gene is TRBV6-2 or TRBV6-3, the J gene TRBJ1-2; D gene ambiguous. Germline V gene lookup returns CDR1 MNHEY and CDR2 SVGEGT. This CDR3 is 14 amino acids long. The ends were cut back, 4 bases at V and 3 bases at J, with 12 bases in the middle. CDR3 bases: TGTGCCAGCAGTTCCCTTTCACCAGACTATGGCTACACCTTC. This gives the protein CASSSLSPDYGYTF.

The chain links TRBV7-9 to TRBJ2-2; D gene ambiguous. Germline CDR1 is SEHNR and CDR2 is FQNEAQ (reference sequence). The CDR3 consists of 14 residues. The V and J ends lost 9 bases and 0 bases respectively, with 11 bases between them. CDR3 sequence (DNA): TGTGCCAGTGTGCACTCTGCGAACACCGGGGAGCTGTTTTTT. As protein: CASVHSANTGELFF.

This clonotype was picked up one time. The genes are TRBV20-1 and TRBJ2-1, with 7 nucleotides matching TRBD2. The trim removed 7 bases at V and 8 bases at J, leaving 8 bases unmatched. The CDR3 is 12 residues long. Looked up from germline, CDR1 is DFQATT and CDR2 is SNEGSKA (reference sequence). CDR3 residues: CSGRGGRDEQFF. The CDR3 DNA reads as TGCAGTGGCCGCGGGGGTCGGGATGAGCAGTTCTTC.

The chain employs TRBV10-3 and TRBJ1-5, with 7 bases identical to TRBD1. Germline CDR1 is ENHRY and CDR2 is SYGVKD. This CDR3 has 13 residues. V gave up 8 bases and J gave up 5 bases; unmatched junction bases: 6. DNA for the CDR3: TGTGCCATCGGAGGGGGCATCGATCAGCCCCAGCATTTT. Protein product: CAIGGGIDQPQHF.

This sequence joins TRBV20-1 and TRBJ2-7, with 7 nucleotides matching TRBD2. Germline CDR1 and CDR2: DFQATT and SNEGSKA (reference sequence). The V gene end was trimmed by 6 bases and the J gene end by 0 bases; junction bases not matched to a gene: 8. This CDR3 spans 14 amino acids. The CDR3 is CSAFSGALSYEQYF. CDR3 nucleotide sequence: TGCAGTGCATTCAGCGGGGCCCTCTCCTACGAGCAGTACTTC.

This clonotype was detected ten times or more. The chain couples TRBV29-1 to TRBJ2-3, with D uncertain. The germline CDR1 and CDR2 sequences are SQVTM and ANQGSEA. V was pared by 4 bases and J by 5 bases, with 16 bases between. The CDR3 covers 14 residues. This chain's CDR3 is CSVGEPNHRDTQYF. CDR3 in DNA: TGCAGCGTTGGTGAGCCAAACCACCGAGATACGCAGTATTTT.

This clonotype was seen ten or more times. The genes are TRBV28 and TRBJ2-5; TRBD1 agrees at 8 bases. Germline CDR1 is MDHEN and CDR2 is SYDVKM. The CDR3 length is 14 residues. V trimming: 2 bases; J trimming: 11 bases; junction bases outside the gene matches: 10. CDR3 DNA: TGTGCCAGCAGTTTACCGGGACAGGACGTCGGGCAGTACTTC. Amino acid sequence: CASSLPGQDVGQYF.

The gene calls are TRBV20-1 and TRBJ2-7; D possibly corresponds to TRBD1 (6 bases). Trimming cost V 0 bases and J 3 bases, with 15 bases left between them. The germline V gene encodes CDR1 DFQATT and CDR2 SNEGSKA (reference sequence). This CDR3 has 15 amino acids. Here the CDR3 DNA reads TGCAGTGCTAGAGACGCCGACAGGTCGCACTACGAGCAGTACTTC. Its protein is CSARDADRSHYEQYF.

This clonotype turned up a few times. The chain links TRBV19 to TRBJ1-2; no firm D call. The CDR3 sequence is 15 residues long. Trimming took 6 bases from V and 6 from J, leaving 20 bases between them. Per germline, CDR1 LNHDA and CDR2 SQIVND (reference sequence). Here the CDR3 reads CASSPWEYSENGYTF. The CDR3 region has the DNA TGTGCCAGTAGCCCCTGGGAATACAGCGAGAATGGCTACACCTTC.

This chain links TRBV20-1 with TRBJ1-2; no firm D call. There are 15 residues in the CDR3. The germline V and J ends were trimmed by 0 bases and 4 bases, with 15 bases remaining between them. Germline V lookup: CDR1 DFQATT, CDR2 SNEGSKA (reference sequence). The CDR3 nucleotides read TGCAGTGCTAGAGATAGTAGCCTGAGATCCTATGGCTACACCTTC. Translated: CSARDSSLRSYGYTF.

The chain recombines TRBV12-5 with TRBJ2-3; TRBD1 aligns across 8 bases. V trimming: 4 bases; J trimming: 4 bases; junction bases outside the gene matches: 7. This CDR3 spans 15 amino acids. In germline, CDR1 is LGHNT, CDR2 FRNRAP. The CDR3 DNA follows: TGTGCTAGTGGTTCAGGGGGCCCCCTAGCAGATACGCAGTATTTT. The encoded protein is CASGSGGPLADTQYF.

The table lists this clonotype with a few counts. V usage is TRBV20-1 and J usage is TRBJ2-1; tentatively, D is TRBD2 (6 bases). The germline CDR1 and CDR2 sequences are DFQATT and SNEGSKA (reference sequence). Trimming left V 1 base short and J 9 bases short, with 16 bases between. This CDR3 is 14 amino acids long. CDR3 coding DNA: TGCAGTGCTAGAGGCCCCTCCCTCGGGGGTGAGCAGTTCTTC. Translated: CSARGPSLGGEQFF.